This TCR beta chain emerged from a study of response to subunit inactivated influenza vaccine. Study results and caveats: The authors suggested that few new T cells are recruited per seasonal influenza vaccination.

TCRdb independently ran MiXCR on the RT-PCR reads; one entry per CDR3 protein. The repertoire consists of approximately 520,000 distinct CDR3 sequences, with more than 15% occurring once and the leading ten covering less than 4%. In regard to this clonotype: Its cognate antigen is unknown.

The CDR3 is made up of 15 amino acids. Germline values: CDR1 SGHRS, CDR2 YFSETQ. V was shortened by 4 bases and J by 1 base, with 9 bases between the two germline ends. The sample in question was CD4+ T cells sorted from PBMCs, obtained roughly 24 months after vaccination. The chain couples TRBV5-1 to TRBJ2-6; D might be TRBD1 (6 bases). This TCR derives from a man between 50 and 69 years old who received an inactivated influenza vaccine. CDR3 DNA: TGCGCCAGCAGCCAACAGGGATCTGGGGCCAACGTCCTGACTTTC. Amino acid sequence: CASSQQGSGANVLTF. Full variable domain (outside the CDR3, taken from reference TRBV5-1 and TRBJ2-6): KAGVTQTPRYLIKTRGQQVTLSCSPISGHRSVSWYQQTPGQGLQFLFEYFSETQRNKGNFPGRFSGRQFSNSRSEMNVSTLELGDSALYLCASSQQGSGANVLTFGAGSRLTVL.